One sample yielded the 9 T cell receptor beta chains listed below, sequenced in a study of CD8+CD57+ T cells in acquired aplastic anemia. Genomic DNA served as template for TCR beta VDJ and CDR3 profiling. TCRdb reanalysed the reads using MiXCR and keeps one entry per CDR3 protein. This table has about 190,000 distinct CDR3 sequences, 50% to 55% appearing once. Source material: sorted CD4+, CD8+, or CD8+CD57+ T cells (not recorded which) from PBMCs. The source is a human donor in good health, serving as a control.

The chain uses TRBV18 and TRBJ2-7, with TRBD1 identical over 8 bases. Per the germline V gene, CDR1 is KGHSH and CDR2 is LQKENI. This CDR3 contains 15 residues. V shed 3 bases and J 3 bases; nucleotides not matched to a gene: 7. The CDR3 is CASSPGQGLGYEQYF. The CDR3 coding sequence is TGTGCCAGCTCACCCGGACAGGGATTGGGCTACGAGCAGTACTTC.

Ten or more counts support this clonotype. J is TRBJ1-2 and V is TRBV7-9; D gene uncertain. Germline-derived CDR1 and CDR2 are SEHNR and FQNEAQ (reference sequence). This CDR3 contains 15 residues. The V and J ends lost 2 bases and 3 bases respectively, with 13 bases between them. This CDR3 is CASSLSFGIDYGYTF. The CDR3 coding sequence is TGTGCCAGCAGCTTAAGCTTCGGGATCGACTATGGCTACACCTTC.

The rearrangement links TRBV4-1 to TRBJ2-4, with 8 bases that match TRBD1. The CDR3 length is 18 residues. V trimming: 1 base; J trimming: 1 base; junction bases outside the gene matches: 9. CDR1 is MGHRA and CDR2 is YSYEKL in the germline V gene. The CDR3 DNA reads as TGCGCCAGCAGCCAAGGGATCAACAGGGGGATCGCCAAAAACATTCAGTACTTC. It codes for CASSQGINRGIAKNIQYF.

The V and J genes are TRBV10-3 and TRBJ2-3, with 7 bases lining up with TRBD1. Germline V CDR1 and CDR2: ENHRY, SYGVKD. Germline trimming cut 4 bases from V and 6 bases from J; bases unmatched to any gene: 10. The CDR3 consists of 15 residues. The CDR3 sequence: CAISVRGQTGDTQYF. In DNA, the CDR3 is TGTGCCATCAGTGTAAGGGGGCAAACAGGGGATACGCAGTATTTT.

This chain uses TRBV20-1 with TRBJ2-5, with 10 bases fitting TRBD2. V was clipped by 4 bases and J by 5 bases; unmatched bases: 4. This CDR3 has 13 residues. Germline lookup yields CDR1 DFQATT and CDR2 SNEGSKA (reference sequence). The CDR3 loop reads CSAKAGGIETQYF. As DNA, the CDR3 is TGCAGTGCTAAAGCGGGGGGGATTGAGACCCAGTACTTC.

On this clonotype itself: Possible read error: a much larger clone is one base away. This sequence joins TRBV18 and TRBJ2-5, with D perhaps TRBD1 or TRBD2 (5 bases each). The CDR3 is 14 residues long. Looked up from germline, CDR1 is KGHSH and CDR2 is LQKENI. CDR3 DNA: TGTGCCAGCTCACCAATGGGGGACGGAGAGACCCAGCACTTC. Protein product: CASSPMGDGETQHF.

J is TRBJ1-5 and V is TRBV6-5; D is uncertain. V dropped 2 bases and J dropped 3 bases, with 8 bases sitting between them. Germline V lookup: CDR1 MNHEY, CDR2 SVGAGI. This CDR3 contains 14 residues. CDR3 residues: CASSYVGNNQPQHF. The CDR3 DNA reads as TGTGCCAGCAGTTACGTCGGGAACAATCAGCCCCAGCATTTT.

This clonotype was recorded many times. V gene TRBV5-1 combines with J gene TRBJ2-3, with D possibly matching TRBD1 (6 bases). The CDR3 has 16 residues. The V gene lost 6 bases and the J gene lost 0 bases, with 17 bases spanning the gap. Germline-derived CDR1 and CDR2 are SGHRS and YFSETQ. The CDR3 DNA sequence: TGCGCCAGCAAATTGGAGACAGGCGCGAGCACAGATACGCAGTATTTT. It yields the protein CASKLETGASTDTQYF.

The J gene is TRBJ1-5, the V gene TRBV7-2; TRBD1 agrees at 7 bases. Germline assignment: CDR1 SGHTA and CDR2 FQGNSA. The CDR3 is 14 amino acids. Trimming cost V 5 bases and J 7 bases; bases outside gene matches: 8. CDR3 residues: CASSQRQGHQPQHF. The CDR3 nucleotides are TGTGCCAGCAGCCAGCGACAGGGTCACCAGCCCCAGCATTTT.